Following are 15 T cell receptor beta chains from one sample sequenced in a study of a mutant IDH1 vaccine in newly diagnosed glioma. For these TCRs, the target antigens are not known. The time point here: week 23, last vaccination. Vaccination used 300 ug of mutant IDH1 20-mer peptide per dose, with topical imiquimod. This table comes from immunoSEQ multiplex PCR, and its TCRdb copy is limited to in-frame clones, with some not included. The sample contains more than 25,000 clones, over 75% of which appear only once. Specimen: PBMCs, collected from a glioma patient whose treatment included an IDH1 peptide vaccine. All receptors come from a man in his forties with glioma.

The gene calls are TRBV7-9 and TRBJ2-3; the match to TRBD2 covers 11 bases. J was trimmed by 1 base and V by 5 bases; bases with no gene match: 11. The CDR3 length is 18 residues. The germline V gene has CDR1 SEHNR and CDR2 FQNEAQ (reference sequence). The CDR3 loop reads CASSILSGGAVGTDTQYF. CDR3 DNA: TGTGCCAGCAGCATCCTTAGCGGGGGGGCTGTAGGCACAGATACGCAGTATTTT.

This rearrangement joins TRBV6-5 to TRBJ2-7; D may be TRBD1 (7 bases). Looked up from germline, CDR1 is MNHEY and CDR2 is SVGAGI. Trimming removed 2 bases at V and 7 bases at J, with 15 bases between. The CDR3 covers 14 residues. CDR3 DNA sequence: TGTGCCAGCAGTTACGACAGGGAGGTAGGAGAGCAGTACTTC. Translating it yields CASSYDREVGEQYF.

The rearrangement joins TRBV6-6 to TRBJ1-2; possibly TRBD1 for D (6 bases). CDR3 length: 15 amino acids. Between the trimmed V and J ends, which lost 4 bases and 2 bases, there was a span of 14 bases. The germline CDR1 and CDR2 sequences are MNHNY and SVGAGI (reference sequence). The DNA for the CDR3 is TGTGCCAGCAGTTCAGGACAGCCACTCAACTATGGCTACACCTTC. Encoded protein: CASSSGQPLNYGYTF.

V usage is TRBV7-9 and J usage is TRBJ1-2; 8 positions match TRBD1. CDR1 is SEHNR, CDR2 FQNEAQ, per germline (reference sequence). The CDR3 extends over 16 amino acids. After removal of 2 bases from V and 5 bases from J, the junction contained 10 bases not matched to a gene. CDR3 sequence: CASSLPRGREEYGYTF. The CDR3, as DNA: TGTGCCAGCAGCTTACCCAGGGGGCGCGAGGAATATGGCTACACCTTC.

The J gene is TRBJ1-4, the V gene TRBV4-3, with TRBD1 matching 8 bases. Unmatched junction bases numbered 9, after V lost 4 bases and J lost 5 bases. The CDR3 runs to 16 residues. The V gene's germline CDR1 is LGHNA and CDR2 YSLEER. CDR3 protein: CASSLEDREENEKLFF. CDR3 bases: TGCGCCAGCAGCCTGGAGGACAGGGAGGAAAATGAAAAACTGTTTTTT.

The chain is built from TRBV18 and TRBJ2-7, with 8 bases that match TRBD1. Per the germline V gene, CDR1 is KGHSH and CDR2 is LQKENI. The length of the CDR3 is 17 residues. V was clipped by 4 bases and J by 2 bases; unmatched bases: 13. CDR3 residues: CASSRTHQGASPYEQYF. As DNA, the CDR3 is TGTGCCAGCTCACGGACACATCAGGGGGCTAGTCCCTACGAGCAGTACTTC. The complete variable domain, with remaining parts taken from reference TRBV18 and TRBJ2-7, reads NAGVMQNPRHLVRRRGQEARLRCSPMKGHSHVYWYRQLPEEGLKFMVYLQKENIIDESGMPKERFSAEFPKEGPSILRIQQVVRGDSAAYFCASSRTHQGASPYEQYFGPGTRLTVT.

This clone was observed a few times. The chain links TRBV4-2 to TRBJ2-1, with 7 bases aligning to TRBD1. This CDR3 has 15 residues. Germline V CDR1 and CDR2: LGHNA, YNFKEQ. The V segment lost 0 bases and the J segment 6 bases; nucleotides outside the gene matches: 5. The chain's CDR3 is CASSQEDTGVNEQFF. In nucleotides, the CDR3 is TGTGCCAGCAGCCAAGAGGACACAGGGGTCAATGAGCAGTTCTTC.

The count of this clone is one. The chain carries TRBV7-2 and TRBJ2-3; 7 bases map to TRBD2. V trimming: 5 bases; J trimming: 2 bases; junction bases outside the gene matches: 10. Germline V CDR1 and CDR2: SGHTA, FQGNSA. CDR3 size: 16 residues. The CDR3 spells CASSPNRDYYTDTQYF. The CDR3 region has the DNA TGTGCCAGCAGCCCCAACCGGGACTACTACACAGATACGCAGTATTTT.

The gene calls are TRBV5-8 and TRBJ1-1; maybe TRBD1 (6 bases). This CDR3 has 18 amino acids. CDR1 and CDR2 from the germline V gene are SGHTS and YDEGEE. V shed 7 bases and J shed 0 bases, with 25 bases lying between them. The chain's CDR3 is CASDKGSGVPRMNTEAFF. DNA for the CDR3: TGTGCCAGCGATAAGGGATCAGGGGTTCCCCGAATGAACACTGAAGCTTTCTTT.

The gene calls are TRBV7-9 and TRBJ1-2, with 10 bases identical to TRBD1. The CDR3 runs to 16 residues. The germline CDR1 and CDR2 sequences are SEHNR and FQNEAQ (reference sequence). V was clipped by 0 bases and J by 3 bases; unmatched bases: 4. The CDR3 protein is CASSLAGQGVYYGYTF. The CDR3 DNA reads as TGTGCCAGCAGCTTAGCAGGACAGGGGGTTTACTATGGCTACACCTTC.

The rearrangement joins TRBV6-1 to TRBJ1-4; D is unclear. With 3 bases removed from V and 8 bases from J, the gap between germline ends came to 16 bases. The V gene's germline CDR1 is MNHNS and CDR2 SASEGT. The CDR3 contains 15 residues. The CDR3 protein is CASSDSGQPREKLFF. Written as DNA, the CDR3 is TGTGCCAGCAGTGATTCGGGCCAGCCAAGGGAAAAACTGTTTTTT.

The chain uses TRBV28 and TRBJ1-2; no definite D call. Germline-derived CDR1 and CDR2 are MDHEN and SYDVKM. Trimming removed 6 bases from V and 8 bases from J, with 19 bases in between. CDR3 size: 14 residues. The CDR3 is CASSINSARRGYTF. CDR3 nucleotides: TGTGCCAGCAGCATTAACAGTGCCCGAAGAGGCTACACCTTC.

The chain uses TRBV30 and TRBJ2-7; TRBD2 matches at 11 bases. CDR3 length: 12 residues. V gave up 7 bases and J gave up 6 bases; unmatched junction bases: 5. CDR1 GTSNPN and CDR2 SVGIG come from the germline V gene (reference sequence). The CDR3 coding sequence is TGTGCCTTAGCGGGAGGGCCCAGCGAGCAGTACTTC. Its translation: CALAGGPSEQYF.

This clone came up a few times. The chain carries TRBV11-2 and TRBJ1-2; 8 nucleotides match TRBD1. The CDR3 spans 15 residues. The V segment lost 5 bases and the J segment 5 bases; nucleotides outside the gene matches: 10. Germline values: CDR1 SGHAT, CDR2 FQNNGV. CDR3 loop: CASSPRTDRGYGYTF. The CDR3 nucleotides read TGTGCCAGCAGCCCGAGAACCGACAGGGGTTATGGCTACACCTTC.

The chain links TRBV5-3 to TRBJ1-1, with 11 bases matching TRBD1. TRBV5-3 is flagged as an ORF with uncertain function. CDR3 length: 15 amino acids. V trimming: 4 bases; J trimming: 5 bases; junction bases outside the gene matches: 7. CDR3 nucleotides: TGTGCCAGAAGCGTGGACAGGGGGCTTCGAACTGAAGCTTTCTTT. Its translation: CARSVDRGLRTEAFF.